The rows below give T cell receptor beta chains drawn from one sample of a study of T cells in Graves' hyperthyroidism and ophthalmopathy. TCRdb processed the multiplex PCR reads anew with MiXCR; each CDR3 protein has one entry. The sample shows around 290,000 distinct CDR3 sequences, around 13% of them seen only once. The sequenced material came from blood. The receptors come from a woman in her forties with Graves' hyperthyroidism. Each CDR3 is given with its conserved first and last residue. The D gene is left open where the match is weak. Expanded clones are given a class, and other clones once, few, many or no size at all.

j_call clone_size d_call v_call cdr3_nt cdr3_aa
TRBJ2-3 few TRBD1 TRBV12-3/TRBV12-4 TGTGCCAGCAGTCCTCAACAGGGGGTGGGGGATACGCAGTATTTT CASSPQQGVGDTQYF
TRBJ2-7 NA TRBD2 TRBV9 TGTGCCAGCAGCTCCCGGACTAGCGGGGACTCCTACGAGCAGTACTTC CASSSRTSGDSYEQYF
TRBJ2-7 many NA TRBV7-8 TGTGCCAGCAGCCCAACATCTTACGAGCAGTACTTC CASSPTSYEQYF
TRBJ2-4 many NA TRBV6-1 TGTGCCAGCAGTGGACTAGCCAAAAACATTCAGTACTTC CASSGLAKNIQYF
TRBJ1-5 NA NA TRBV19 TGTGCCAGTAGCCTAGGGGAGGGGGTGGGCAATCAGCCCCAGCATTTT CASSLGEGVGNQPQHF
TRBJ2-3 NA TRBD1 TRBV7-9 TGTGCCAGCAGCTTAATTTGGGACAGGGGAAATACGCAGTATTTT CASSLIWDRGNTQYF
TRBJ1-3 few NA TRBV28 TGTGCCAGCAGTTTGAGAGAGTCTGGAAACACCATATATTTT CASSLRESGNTIYF
TRBJ1-1 many TRBD1 TRBV5-1 TGCGCCAGCAGCACCCTACAGGGGCTGAACACTGAAGCTTTCTTT CASSTLQGLNTEAFF
TRBJ1-1 many NA TRBV19 TGTGCCAGTAGTATAGAAGGCAGGGGCGACACTGAAGCTTTCTTT CASSIEGRGDTEAFF
TRBJ2-3 NA TRBD1 TRBV7-9 TGTGCCAGCGGGCCGGGACAGGCCACAGATACGCAGTATTTT CASGPGQATDTQYF
TRBJ1-3 NA NA TRBV7-9 TGTGCCAGCAGCCCTGGTGCAACATCTGGAAACACCATATATTTT CASSPGATSGNTIYF
TRBJ2-1 NA NA TRBV11-1 TGTGCCAGCAGCCCAGACATGAGCCCCTACAATGAGCAGTTCTTC CASSPDMSPYNEQFF
TRBJ1-2 many NA TRBV30 TGTGCCTGGAGTGTAGGGAATTACATCTATGGCTACACCTTC CAWSVGNYIYGYTF
TRBJ2-7 many NA TRBV6-1 TGTGCCAGCAGTGTATCCAGCGAGCAGTACTTC CASSVSSEQYF
TRBJ2-1 many TRBD2 TRBV25-1 TGTGCCAGCAGCCCGCGGGTAGCGGGAGCGAATGAGCAGTTCTTC CASSPRVAGANEQFF
TRBJ2-5 many TRBD2 TRBV11-2 TGTGCCAGCAGCTTATCGCTCGGACTAGGTCAAGAGACCCAGTACTTC CASSLSLGLGQETQYF
TRBJ2-7 NA NA TRBV4-2 TGTGCCAGCAGCCAAGACTTTTTAAGCTCCTACGAGCAGTACTTC CASSQDFLSSYEQYF
TRBJ2-3 many TRBD1 TRBV7-3 TGTGCCAGCAGCCGGGACAGGGCGGGAGATACGCAGTATTTT CASSRDRAGDTQYF
TRBJ1-2 many NA TRBV7-8 TGTGCCAGCAGCTCGTCTCCAGAATATGGCTACACCTTC CASSSSPEYGYTF
TRBJ2-1 many NA TRBV12-3/TRBV12-4 TGTGCCAGCAGCCGTCTAATGGAACAGTTCTTC CASSRLMEQFF
TRBJ2-3 many NA TRBV6-1 TGTGCCAGCAACGAGGGTGTCAGCACAGATACGCAGTATTTT CASNEGVSTDTQYF
TRBJ1-1 many NA TRBV18 TGTGCCAGCTCACCCCGAGGAGGGGCGCTCGACACTGAAGCTTTCTTT CASSPRGGALDTEAFF
TRBJ2-5 NA NA TRBV12-3/TRBV12-4 TGTGCCAGCAGGAGAGCCGTTCAAGAGACCCAGTACTTC CASRRAVQETQYF
TRBJ1-2 many TRBD1 TRBV12-3/TRBV12-4 TGTGCCAGCAGTGCGACAGGGGCCGTTATAGGCTACACCTTC CASSATGAVIGYTF
TRBJ2-5 many NA TRBV7-9 TGTGCCAGCAGCCCGAGGACAGCCGTTCAAGAGACCCAGTACTTC CASSPRTAVQETQYF
TRBJ2-1 few TRBD2 TRBV7-8 TGTGCCAGCAGCTTGCGGCGGGAGGTAATCAATGAGCAGTTCTTC CASSLRREVINEQFF
TRBJ2-3 many NA TRBV6-2/TRBV6-3 TGTGCCAGCAGTTACTCGTCCCGGGACTCAAAAGATACGCAGTATTTT CASSYSSRDSKDTQYF
TRBJ2-7 NA NA TRBV5-1 TGCGCCAGCAGCTTTAAGGGTGGGCAAAGCTCCTACGAGCAGTACTTC CASSFKGGQSSYEQYF
TRBJ1-6 few TRBD1 TRBV4-1 TGCGCCAGCAGCCAACCGGGACAGCAAATGAATTCACCCCTCCACTTT CASSQPGQQMNSPLHF
TRBJ1-1 few TRBD1 TRBV5-5 TGTGCCAGCAGCCTAGGACAGGGACGGACGAACACTGAAGCTTTCTTT CASSLGQGRTNTEAFF
TRBJ1-2 many NA TRBV5-6 TGTGCCAGCAGCTTGCAACGAGTAGCAGGGGATTATGGCTACACCTTC CASSLQRVAGDYGYTF
TRBJ1-2 many TRBD1 TRBV12-3/TRBV12-4 TGTGCCAGCAGTTGGGACAGGATTAACTATGGCTACACCTTC CASSWDRINYGYTF
TRBJ1-6 many NA TRBV2 TGTGCCAGCAGTGAGGGCGAGCGCGGCCTCCACTTT CASSEGERGLHF
TRBJ1-4 many NA TRBV2 TGTGCCAGCAGCCCCAGCCGTGGCTCAACTAATGAAAAACTGTTTTTT CASSPSRGSTNEKLFF
TRBJ1-5 NA TRBD1 TRBV20-1 TGCAGTGCTAGTCCCCGAGGGGGCCGGGCCCCCAATCAGCCCCAGCATTTT CSASPRGGRAPNQPQHF
TRBJ1-6 many TRBD1 TRBV6-1 TGTGCCAGCAGGGTACCGGGACAGGTTAATTCACCCCTCCACTTT CASRVPGQVNSPLHF
TRBJ1-1 NA NA TRBV19 TGTGCCAGTAGTATGGTCGACGCACACTTTGAAGCTTTCTTT CASSMVDAHFEAFF
TRBJ1-2 many TRBD1 TRBV27 TGTGCCAGCAGTGACAGGGGTCGCTATGGCTACACCTTC CASSDRGRYGYTF
TRBJ1-5 NA NA TRBV6-1 TGTGCCAGCAGTGCCTTAAAGGGGGAAAACGTTCAGCCCCAGCATTTT CASSALKGENVQPQHF